Following are 12 T cell receptor beta chains from one sample sequenced in a study of cytomegalovirus exposure and HLA in healthy donors. Primers included in the PCR were 60 Vbeta and 13 Jbeta primers. Sequenced by immunoSEQ multiplex PCR; TCRdb stores in-frame clones only, minus some. The sample shows roughly 150,000 clones, 82% of them seen only once. The specimen was PBMCs. These TCRs come from a girl aged 5 to 17 in good health and CMV-seropositive.

This clone appeared once. The chain joins TRBV28 to TRBJ1-1, with TRBD1 identical over 8 bases. The CDR3 extends over 15 amino acids. V was pared by 6 bases and J by 2 bases, with 8 bases of the junction left unmatched. Germline CDR1 reads MDHEN; CDR2 reads SYDVKM. The CDR3 is CASRTTGEGNTEAFF. Written as DNA, the CDR3 is TGTGCCAGCAGGACGACAGGGGAGGGAAACACTGAAGCTTTCTTT.

The V gene is TRBV6-6, the J gene TRBJ2-7, with 8 bases aligning to TRBD2. The germline CDR1 and CDR2 sequences are MNHNY and SVGAGI (reference sequence). The V and J ends lost 2 bases and 4 bases, in that order; junction bases with no gene match: 7. This CDR3 spans 15 amino acids. CDR3 sequence (DNA): TGTGCCAGCAGTTACCTGGTAGCGGGACGGTACGAGCAGTACTTC. Protein product: CASSYLVAGRYEQYF.

This rearrangement joins TRBV7-9 to TRBJ2-1; perhaps TRBD2 as D (5 bases). CDR1 and CDR2 from the germline V gene are SEHNR and FQNEAQ (reference sequence). The CDR3 contains 14 residues. The ends were cut back, 5 bases at V and 9 bases at J, with 17 bases in the middle. The CDR3 loop is CASSPPGNAAEQFF. In DNA form, the CDR3 reads TGTGCCAGCAGCCCACCGGGGAATGCCGCTGAGCAGTTCTTC.

This clone was observed a few times. The rearrangement joins TRBV6-5 to TRBJ2-5; 9 bases agree with TRBD2. This CDR3 is built from 13 residues. Per the germline V gene, CDR1 is MNHEY and CDR2 is SVGAGI. V shed 6 bases and J 5 bases; nucleotides not matched to a gene: 4. Here the CDR3 reads CASRGTSRETQYF. DNA of the CDR3: TGTGCCAGCAGGGGGACTAGCCGGGAGACCCAGTACTTC.

The chain employs TRBV27 and TRBJ1-1; TRBD1 is a possible D gene (6 bases). This CDR3 has 14 amino acids. V was trimmed by 2 bases and J by 4 bases, leaving 11 bases between them. Germline V gene data show CDR1 as MNHEY and CDR2 as SMNVEV (reference sequence). The chain's CDR3 is CASSLGGAGTEAFF. In DNA form, the CDR3 reads TGTGCCAGCAGTTTAGGGGGGGCAGGCACTGAAGCTTTCTTT.

V and J are TRBV18 and TRBJ1-1; no reliable D call. Trimming removed 1 base at V and 6 bases at J, with 18 bases between. This CDR3 spans 16 amino acids. The germline V gene has CDR1 KGHSH and CDR2 LQKENI. The CDR3 is CASSPQGPITNAEAFF. The DNA for the CDR3 is TGTGCCAGCTCACCACAAGGTCCAATTACTAACGCTGAAGCTTTCTTT.

The V call is TRBV2, the J call TRBJ1-2; D may be TRBD1 (5 bases). V was cut by 6 bases and J by 0 bases, with 14 bases left in between. The CDR3 sequence is 15 residues long. Germline V CDR1 and CDR2: SNHLY, FYNNEI. The CDR3 DNA follows: TGTGCCAGCAGCGGGGGGGGGTTAGCTAACTATGGCTACACCTTC. It encodes CASSGGGLANYGYTF.

This rearrangement joins TRBV6-6 to TRBJ1-2; 9 nucleotides line up with TRBD1. The CDR3 is 14 residues long. In germline, CDR1 is MNHNY, CDR2 SVGAGI (reference sequence). The junction had 12 bases not matched to a gene; V was cut back by 8 bases and J by 8 bases. CDR3 sequence: CASLRVGQGVGYTF. Here the CDR3 DNA reads TGTGCCAGCCTGCGCGTGGGACAGGGTGTAGGCTACACCTTC.

As DNA, the CDR3 is TGCGCCAGCAGCTTGGTACCGGGGACCGGGGAGCTGTTTTTT. It codes for CASSLVPGTGELFF. The rearrangement links TRBV5-1 to TRBJ2-2, with D perhaps TRBD2 (5 bases). Germline V gene lookup returns CDR1 SGHRS and CDR2 YFSETQ. The CDR3 has 14 residues. Between the trimmed V and J ends, which lost 0 bases and 5 bases, there was a span of 8 bases. Full variable domain (missing parts from reference TRBV5-1 and TRBJ2-2): KAGVTQTPRYLIKTRGQQVTLSCSPISGHRSVSWYQQTPGQGLQFLFEYFSETQRNKGNFPGRFSGRQFSNSRSEMNVSTLELGDSALYLCASSLVPGTGELFFGEGSRLTVL.

V is TRBV18 and J is TRBJ1-5, with TRBD1 matching over 7 bases. J was trimmed by 4 bases and V by 3 bases; bases with no gene match: 3. From germline, CDR1 is KGHSH and CDR2 LQKENI. The CDR3 is 14 amino acids. This CDR3 is CASSPAGGNQPQHF. The CDR3 DNA reads TGTGCCAGCTCACCGGCAGGGGGAAATCAGCCCCAGCATTTT.

J is TRBJ1-1 and V is TRBV28, with a tentative D call TRBD1 (5 bases). The V gene lost 7 bases and the J gene lost 7 bases, with 16 bases spanning the gap. This CDR3 is 13 amino acids long. Germline CDR1 reads MDHEN; CDR2 reads SYDVKM. The CDR3 sequence: CASTRGEEFEAFF. The CDR3 DNA reads as TGTGCCAGCACCCGGGGGGAAGAGTTTGAAGCTTTCTTT.

The chain uses TRBV28 and TRBJ1-5; D perhaps matches TRBD1 (6 bases). The ends were cut back, 5 bases at V and 4 bases at J, with 12 bases in the middle. This CDR3 region has 14 residues. Per germline, CDR1 MDHEN and CDR2 SYDVKM. CDR3 nucleotide sequence: TGTGCCAGCAGTCCGGGGGGCCGTAATCAGCCCCAGCATTTT. This encodes CASSPGGRNQPQHF.